This T cell receptor beta chain was captured in a study of technical replicates of blood from a few donors. This clone appeared once. Sequencing used immunoSEQ multiplex PCR; TCRdb keeps in-frame clones, though not all of them. The sample lists tens of thousands of clones; around 94% were seen once. The CDR3 length is 13 residues. CDR1 and CDR2 (germline): LNHNV, YYDKDF (reference sequence). V lost 8 bases and J lost 4; bases outside the gene matches: 4. The TCR comes from a human donor in good health. Sequences were obtained from T cells isolated from PBMCs. The chain has TRBV15 and TRBJ1-1; 10 bases are shared with TRBD1. The CDR3 DNA sequence: TGTGCCACCCAGGACAGGGGGATCACTGAAGCTTTCTTT. It specifies CATQDRGITEAFF.